A single sample is the source of the 24 T cell receptor beta chains below, sequenced in a study of T cell repertoires in cytomegalovirus infection (dated by TCRdb to about 2019). TCRdb shows the sequencer as Illumina HiSeq 1500. Starting from the raw public reads, TCRdb applied fastp trimming at Q25, assembled clones with MiXCR and retained in-frame beta chains. For every CDR3 protein sequence, its rows merge into one entry that carries the most common genes and DNA. This sample comprises some 320,000 distinct CDR3 sequences, more than 9% of them detected only once. Around 4% of the sample goes to the ten largest clones. The sample consisted of PBMCs. All receptors derive from a human donor in good health (CMV status not recorded). Some clones in this sample may be carry-over from other donors' samples.

V gene TRBV20-1 combines with J gene TRBJ2-7; either TRBD1 or TRBD2 may supply D (5 bases each). CDR1 is DFQATT, CDR2 SNEGSKA, per germline (reference sequence). The CDR3 is 14 residues long. Between the trimmed V and J ends, which lost 2 bases and 2 bases, there was a span of 13 bases. The CDR3 nucleotides are TGCAGTGCTAGACCCCTAAGGGGAGCCTACGAGCAGTACTTC. Residues: CSARPLRGAYEQYF.

This clonotype was detected many times. CDR3 nucleotide sequence: TGTGCCAGCAGGATCTCCCACAGGGACTCAGGAACTCTAGCTAACTATGGCTACACCTTC. It translates to CASRISHRDSGTLANYGYTF. The chain carries TRBV12-3 or TRBV12-4 and TRBJ1-2; D perhaps matches TRBD1 (6 bases). This CDR3 is built from 20 residues. Trimming removed 6 bases from V and 0 bases from J, with 29 bases in between.

This clonotype has just a few counts. The V gene is TRBV15, the J gene TRBJ1-5; the match to TRBD1 covers 7 bases. This CDR3 has 17 residues. Trimming took 5 bases from V and 1 from J; bases not matched to a gene: 11. The germline V gene encodes CDR1 LNHNV and CDR2 YYDKDF (reference sequence). The DNA of the CDR3 is TGTGCCACCAGCGGACACGACAGGGAACGGAGCAATCAGCCCCAGCATTTT. It is translated as CATSGHDRERSNQPQHF.

This clonotype was recorded at least ten times. The chain is built from TRBV6-5 and TRBJ1-3, with D maybe TRBD1 (6 bases). Trimming removed 7 bases at V and 1 base at J, with 14 bases between. Germline CDR1 MNHEY, CDR2 SVGAGI. The CDR3 length is 15 residues. The CDR3 spells CASKEVTGSGNTIYF. CDR3 in DNA: TGTGCCAGCAAGGAGGTAACAGGGTCTGGAAACACCATATATTTT.

This clonotype was seen a handful of times. The chain carries TRBV20-1 and TRBJ2-2; TRBD2 matches 8 bases. CDR1 and CDR2 from the germline V gene are DFQATT and SNEGSKA (reference sequence). Losses at the gene ends were 0 bases for V and 9 bases for J; bases not matched to a gene: 9. This CDR3 has 15 amino acids. This chain's CDR3 is CSARDKGLGQRELFF. The DNA of the CDR3 is TGCAGTGCTAGAGATAAGGGACTAGGTCAGCGGGAGCTGTTTTTT.

A few counts support this clonotype. The chain is built from TRBV15 and TRBJ1-6, with 10 positions matching TRBD1. Germline trimming cut 3 bases from V and 5 bases from J; bases unmatched to any gene: 1. Per the germline V gene, CDR1 is LNHNV and CDR2 is YYDKDF (reference sequence). This CDR3 region has 15 residues. In nucleotides, the CDR3 is TGTGCCACCAGCAGGGGGACAGGGGATAATTCACCCCTCCACTTT. It codes for CATSRGTGDNSPLHF.

At least ten counts were recorded for this clonotype. The chain combines TRBV6-5 with TRBJ1-1; perhaps TRBD1 as D (6 bases). This CDR3 has 15 amino acids. V was trimmed by 0 bases and J by 2 bases, leaving 10 bases between them. Germline lookup yields CDR1 MNHEY and CDR2 SVGAGI. CDR3 in amino acids: CASSYSGAPNTEAFF. The CDR3, as DNA: TGTGCCAGCAGTTACTCGGGGGCGCCAAACACTGAAGCTTTCTTT.

The chain joins TRBV9 to TRBJ2-1; TRBD2 aligns across 7 bases. V was clipped by 3 bases and J by 0 bases; unmatched bases: 3. Germline CDR1 and CDR2: SGDLS and YYNGEE. This CDR3 region has 15 residues. CDR3 in amino acids: CASSAGGYSYNEQFF. The CDR3 DNA reads as TGTGCCAGCAGCGCCGGGGGGTACTCCTACAATGAGCAGTTCTTC.

This chain joins TRBV7-2 and TRBJ2-3, with D unclear. Germline V lookup: CDR1 SGHTA, CDR2 FQGNSA. The CDR3 sequence is 14 residues long. V gave up 3 bases and J gave up 0 bases, with 7 bases separating them. The DNA of the CDR3 is TGTGCCAGCAGCTTCTGGCTGAGCACAGATACGCAGTATTTT. Translation: CASSFWLSTDTQYF.

Only a few counts were recorded for this clonotype. This chain uses TRBV7-2 with TRBJ1-1; no firm D call. This CDR3 contains 15 residues. Trimming took off 5 bases at V and 6 bases at J, with 19 bases between the two ends. From germline, CDR1 is SGHTA and CDR2 FQGNSA. The CDR3 coding sequence is TGTGCCAGCAGCCGCCTCGGAGGCCGGGTAGCTGAAGCTTTCTTT. It translates to CASSRLGGRVAEAFF.

This clonotype has a handful of counts. V gene TRBV6-2 or TRBV6-3 combines with J gene TRBJ2-7, with a tentative D call TRBD1 (6 bases). The CDR3 consists of 14 residues. The germline V and J ends were trimmed by 9 bases and 2 bases, with 17 bases remaining between them. Germline lookup yields CDR1 MNHEY and CDR2 SVGEGT. Here the CDR3 reads CASQLQGSPYEQYF. The CDR3 nucleotides are TGTGCCAGTCAGCTCCAGGGGTCCCCCTACGAGCAGTACTTC.

The rearrangement links TRBV10-3 to TRBJ1-5; D gene unclear. From germline, CDR1 is ENHRY and CDR2 SYGVKD. This CDR3 has 13 amino acids. The V end lost 7 bases, the J end lost 1 base, and 8 bases lay between the germline ends. CDR3 loop: CAITWSSNQPQHF. The CDR3, as DNA: TGTGCCATCACCTGGTCCAGCAATCAGCCCCAGCATTTT.

This clonotype was detected ten times or more. The chain joins TRBV7-2 to TRBJ2-7; TRBD2 is a possible D gene (5 bases). V dropped 6 bases and J dropped 3 bases, with 18 bases sitting between them. From germline, CDR1 is SGHTA and CDR2 FQGNSA. There are 15 residues in the CDR3. The CDR3 sequence is CASRNTVARDYEQYF. The CDR3 DNA reads TGTGCCAGCAGAAATACAGTCGCTCGGGACTACGAGCAGTACTTC.

Ten or more counts support this clonotype. The V call is TRBV7-2, the J call TRBJ2-1; 8 positions agree with TRBD1. After removal of 5 bases from V and 2 bases from J, the junction contained 5 bases not matched to a gene. CDR1 is SGHTA, CDR2 FQGNSA, per germline. The CDR3 is 15 residues long. CDR3 region: CASSPGQGPYNEQFF. The CDR3 DNA reads TGTGCCAGCAGCCCCGGACAGGGCCCCTACAATGAGCAGTTCTTC.

The sample holds many counts of this clonotype. This sequence joins TRBV29-1 and TRBJ2-1; possible D gene TRBD2, 6 bases. Deletions cut 7 bases from V and 8 bases from J, with 15 bases between. Germline values: CDR1 SQVTM, CDR2 ANQGSEA. CDR3 length: 12 amino acids. DNA for the CDR3: TGCAGCGCACGCGTCGGGAGCGATGAGCAGTTCTTC. This sequence encodes CSARVGSDEQFF.

This chain uses TRBV6-6 with TRBJ1-1, with D hard to call. CDR3 length: 13 amino acids. Germline V gene data show CDR1 as MNHNY and CDR2 as SVGAGI (reference sequence). The V and J ends lost 5 bases and 5 bases respectively, with 12 bases between them. CDR3 sequence (DNA): TGTGCCAGCAGTGAGACTTTTGGGACTGAAGCTTTCTTT. Its protein product is CASSETFGTEAFF.

The rearrangement joins TRBV7-9 to TRBJ2-1, with 9 bases that match TRBD1. Trimming cost V 6 bases and J 8 bases; bases outside gene matches: 11. Germline V gene data show CDR1 as SEHNR and CDR2 as FQNEAQ (reference sequence). This CDR3 is 15 amino acids long. The DNA for the CDR3 is TGTGCCAGCAGGTTGGGGACAGGGTCTTCAGATGAGCAGTTCTTC. Protein product: CASRLGTGSSDEQFF.

This clonotype was counted a few times. The CDR3: CASSLDPGDMETQYF. The CDR3 DNA follows: TGTGCCAGCAGCTTAGACCCAGGGGATATGGAGACCCAGTACTTC. This sequence joins TRBV7-2 and TRBJ2-5, with D possibly TRBD1 on 6 matching bases. Trimming left V 1 base short and J 5 bases short, with 14 bases between. This CDR3 region has 15 residues. Germline loops: CDR1 SGHTA, CDR2 FQGNSA.

The CDR3 DNA is TGTGCCAGTACCCCCGGGACAGGGGAATACGAGCAGTACTTC. This sequence encodes CASTPGTGEYEQYF. The chain uses TRBV19 and TRBJ2-7; 10 nucleotides line up with TRBD1. The V segment lost 7 bases and the J segment 4 bases; nucleotides outside the gene matches: 7. Germline V gene sequence: CDR1 LNHDA, CDR2 SQIVND (reference sequence). This CDR3 contains 14 residues.

This clonotype turned up a few times. The chain has TRBV15 and TRBJ2-3; D is uncertain. Trimming cost V 0 bases and J 4 bases, with 8 bases left between them. From germline, CDR1 is LNHNV and CDR2 YYDKDF (reference sequence). The CDR3 covers 14 residues. CDR3 coding DNA: TGTGCCACCAGCAGAGATAGGGCGGCAGATACGCAGTATTTT. It specifies CATSRDRAADTQYF. Combining the CDR3 with reference TRBV15 and TRBJ2-3 gives the whole variable domain DAMVIQNPRYQVTQFGKPVTLSCSQTLNHNVMYWYQQKSSQAPKLLFHYYDKDFNNEADTPDNFQSRRPNTSFCFLDIRSPGLGDTAMYLCATSRDRAADTQYFGPGTRLTVL.

This clonotype was detected ten times or more. The rearrangement uses TRBV7-2 and TRBJ2-1; D unresolved. Germline CDR1 SGHTA, CDR2 FQGNSA. The CDR3 is 14 residues long. Trimming removed 0 bases from V and 5 bases from J, with 8 bases in between. CDR3 sequence reads: CASSLARFDNEQFF. The CDR3 DNA follows: TGTGCCAGCAGCTTAGCGCGGTTTGACAATGAGCAGTTCTTC.

This clonotype came up many times. The chain combines TRBV7-2 with TRBJ2-1; D might be TRBD2 (5 bases). From germline, CDR1 is SGHTA and CDR2 FQGNSA. CDR3 length: 12 residues. Trimming shortened V by 5 bases and J by 10 bases, and 12 bases separated the two germline ends. Written as DNA, the CDR3 is TGTGCCAGCAGCACGAGGACTCGCGAGCAGTTCTTC. Its protein is CASSTRTREQFF.

This clonotype occurred many times. The CDR3 protein is CASSSRGAGVPDTQYF. The CDR3 DNA sequence: TGTGCCAGCAGCTCTAGGGGGGCGGGAGTTCCAGATACGCAGTATTTT. This rearrangement joins TRBV7-2 to TRBJ2-3; weak D call: TRBD2 (7 bases). Looked up from germline, CDR1 is SGHTA and CDR2 is FQGNSA. Trimming cost V 4 bases and J 4 bases, with 18 bases left between them. This CDR3 is 16 amino acids long.

This clonotype has a count of ten or more. This chain joins TRBV28 and TRBJ1-1, with D possibly TRBD1 on 5 matching bases. From germline, CDR1 is MDHEN and CDR2 SYDVKM. The germline V and J ends were trimmed by 7 bases and 3 bases, with 15 bases remaining between them. The CDR3 covers 14 residues. The CDR3 DNA reads TGTGCCAGCAATATTGACAGCCGGGACACTGAAGCTTTCTTT. Translated: CASNIDSRDTEAFF.